The 18 T cell receptor beta chains below come from one sample, sequenced in a study of cytomegalovirus exposure and HLA in healthy donors. 13 Jbeta primers and 60 Vbeta primers were used for the PCR. Method: immunoSEQ multiplex PCR; TCRdb's copy keeps in-frame clones and lacks some. The repertoire consists of a few hundred thousand clones, with approximately 79% occurring once and the leading ten covering around 0.2%. The sample taken for sequencing was PBMCs. The receptors come from a girl aged 2 to 10 in good health and CMV-seronegative.

This sequence joins TRBV6-5 and TRBJ1-2; tentatively, D is TRBD1 (6 bases). Trimming took off 3 bases at V and 7 bases at J, with 18 bases between the two ends. This CDR3 region has 15 residues. The germline CDR1 and CDR2 sequences are MNHEY and SVGAGI. Here the CDR3 reads CASSYTGGGIGGYTF. The CDR3 DNA reads as TGTGCCAGCAGTTATACGGGGGGCGGAATAGGTGGCTACACCTTC.

V usage is TRBV5-1 and J usage is TRBJ1-1; D might be TRBD1 (6 bases). This CDR3 comprises 17 residues. Germline lookup yields CDR1 SGHRS and CDR2 YFSETQ. Trimming took 2 bases from V and 1 from J, leaving 18 bases between them. The CDR3 DNA reads as TGCGCCAGCAGCTTAGAGGGGCTCAGGGGTGGGAACACTGAAGCTTTCTTT. Translating gives CASSLEGLRGGNTEAFF.

The chain recombines TRBV28 with TRBJ1-5; unclear D gene. Germline V gene sequence: CDR1 MDHEN, CDR2 SYDVKM. CDR3 length equals 14 residues. Trimming shortened V by 4 bases and J by 0 bases, and 7 bases separated the two germline ends. For the CDR3, the DNA is TGTGCCAGCAGTTACCCGAGTAGCAATCAGCCCCAGCATTTT. Translated: CASSYPSSNQPQHF.

The chain combines TRBV4-2 with TRBJ2-1; D might be TRBD2 (5 bases). There are 16 residues in the CDR3. Trimming shortened V by 4 bases and J by 0 bases, and 13 bases separated the two germline ends. CDR1 and CDR2 from the germline V gene are LGHNA and YNFKEQ. DNA of the CDR3: TGTGCCAGCAGCCTTGCCCCCGGGGACTCCTACAATGAGCAGTTCTTC. It encodes CASSLAPGDSYNEQFF.

This chain connects TRBV28 to TRBJ2-7; TRBD1 might be the D (5 bases). The CDR3 is 15 amino acids. The V end was cut by 4 bases, the J end by 3 bases, with 16 bases between. Germline lookup yields CDR1 MDHEN and CDR2 SYDVKM. The CDR3 nucleotides are TGTGCCAGCAGTTCGCCCCAGGGTGGGTTCTACGAGCAGTACTTC. Translation: CASSSPQGGFYEQYF.

This clone has a single count. The chain employs TRBV19 and TRBJ1-5, with D possibly matching TRBD1 (6 bases). In germline, CDR1 is LNHDA, CDR2 SQIVND (reference sequence). This CDR3 spans 18 amino acids. V gave up 5 bases and J gave up 8 bases, with 28 bases separating them. In nucleotides, the CDR3 is TGTGCCAGTAGTGTCAGTTGGGGGGGCGCGACGGCCAGGGAGCCCCAGCATTTT. Translation gives CASSVSWGGATAREPQHF.

The chain employs TRBV7-9 and TRBJ1-2; D unresolved. This CDR3 is 12 amino acids long. Germline values: CDR1 SEHNR, CDR2 FQNEAQ (reference sequence). Trimming took off 4 bases at V and 6 bases at J, with 9 bases between the two ends. CDR3 amino acids: CASSSSRDGYTF. DNA of the CDR3: TGTGCCAGCAGCTCGAGTCGCGATGGCTACACCTTC.

The rearrangement joins TRBV6-5 to TRBJ2-7; possibly TRBD2 for D (5 bases). Trimming left V 6 bases short and J 2 bases short, with 11 bases between. CDR1 and CDR2 (germline): MNHEY, SVGAGI. The CDR3 has 13 residues. This CDR3 reads CASSPPGTYEQYF. DNA of the CDR3: TGTGCCAGCAGCCCCCCGGGGACCTACGAGCAGTACTTC.

The chain joins TRBV4-1 to TRBJ1-1, with a weak D call TRBD1 (5 bases). Germline V gene data show CDR1 as MGHRA and CDR2 as YSYEKL. The V end was cut by 3 bases, the J end by 0 bases, with 11 bases between. The CDR3 is 15 amino acids. Written as DNA, the CDR3 is TGCGCCAGCAGCCATGAGCGGGGCCTGAACACTGAAGCTTTCTTT. It encodes CASSHERGLNTEAFF.

The gene calls are TRBV4-1 and TRBJ1-2; no definite D call. V lost 0 bases and J 2 bases, leaving 7 bases between the germline ends. This CDR3 has 14 amino acids. From germline, CDR1 is MGHRA and CDR2 YSYEKL. The CDR3 nucleotides are TGCGCCAGCAGCCAAGATCCAGTAAACTATGGCTACACCTTC. Its protein is CASSQDPVNYGYTF.

The chain joins TRBV13 to TRBJ2-7; TRBD1 matches 7 bases. The length of the CDR3 is 14 residues. Germline CDR1 is PRHDT and CDR2 is FYEKMQ (reference sequence). Losses at the gene ends were 1 base for V and 3 bases for J; bases not matched to a gene: 3. The CDR3 DNA reads TGTGCCAGCAGCTTAGCGGGACAGAGCTACGAGCAGTACTTC. It translates to CASSLAGQSYEQYF.

The chain carries TRBV5-1 and TRBJ2-1, with TRBD2 matching 10 bases. Germline V gene lookup returns CDR1 SGHRS and CDR2 YFSETQ. The CDR3 contains 13 residues. Trimming removed 7 bases from V and 6 bases from J; junction bases left unmatched: 4. The CDR3 protein is CASSLAGVNEQFF. Written as DNA, the CDR3 is TGCGCCAGCTCCCTAGCGGGGGTCAATGAGCAGTTCTTC.

V gene TRBV7-2 combines with J gene TRBJ1-2; D unclear. The CDR3 is 13 residues long. From germline, CDR1 is SGHTA and CDR2 FQGNSA. V was clipped by 3 bases and J by 3 bases, with 8 bases between them. The DNA of the CDR3 is TGTGCCAGCAGCTTGGTCCCGGACTATGGCTACACCTTC. Its protein is CASSLVPDYGYTF.

In the case of this clone: Distinct nucleotide sequences in the sample also encode this CDR3. The rearrangement uses TRBV6-6 and TRBJ1-2; the match to TRBD1 covers 7 bases. V lost 5 bases and J lost 4; bases outside the gene matches: 4. This CDR3 comprises 13 residues. Per germline, CDR1 MNHNY and CDR2 SVGAGI (reference sequence). The CDR3 nucleotides read TGTGCCAGCAGTCTCGGGACAGCCTATGGCTACACCTTC. Protein: CASSLGTAYGYTF.

V usage is TRBV29-1 and J usage is TRBJ2-7, with TRBD1 matching over 9 bases. With 6 bases clipped from V and 4 bases from J, the junction kept 7 bases outside the gene matches. This CDR3 has 13 residues. Per germline, CDR1 SQVTM and CDR2 ANQGSEA. The CDR3 DNA is TGCAGCGTATCTGGACAGGGGTCATACGAGCAGTACTTC. Translation: CSVSGQGSYEQYF.

The chain carries TRBV9 and TRBJ1-1; D unresolved. There are 14 residues in the CDR3. Germline lookup yields CDR1 SGDLS and CDR2 YYNGEE. V was pared by 1 base and J by 10 bases, with 17 bases between. DNA for the CDR3: TGTGCCAGCAGCGTAAGCCCCGGGAGCCCTATAGCTTTCTTT. Protein sequence: CASSVSPGSPIAFF.

Comments on this clone: Other DNA sequences in the same sample also yield this CDR3. This chain connects TRBV30 to TRBJ2-1; a possible D gene is TRBD2 (6 bases). CDR3 size: 14 residues. V gave up 0 bases and J gave up 9 bases, with 15 bases separating them. From germline, CDR1 is GTSNPN and CDR2 SVGIG (reference sequence). In DNA form, the CDR3 reads TGTGCCTGGAGTGTGGTAGGCGGGACGGTTGAGCAGTTCTTC. It specifies CAWSVVGGTVEQFF.

The rearrangement joins TRBV6-4 to TRBJ2-7; no clear D gene. Trimming pared 8 bases from V and 1 base from J, leaving 15 bases between. This CDR3 is 14 amino acids long. Germline assignment: CDR1 MRHNA and CDR2 SNTAGT. The CDR3 sequence is CASPPGAGSYEQYF. The CDR3 region has the DNA TGTGCCAGCCCCCCAGGCGCCGGTTCCTACGAGCAGTACTTC.